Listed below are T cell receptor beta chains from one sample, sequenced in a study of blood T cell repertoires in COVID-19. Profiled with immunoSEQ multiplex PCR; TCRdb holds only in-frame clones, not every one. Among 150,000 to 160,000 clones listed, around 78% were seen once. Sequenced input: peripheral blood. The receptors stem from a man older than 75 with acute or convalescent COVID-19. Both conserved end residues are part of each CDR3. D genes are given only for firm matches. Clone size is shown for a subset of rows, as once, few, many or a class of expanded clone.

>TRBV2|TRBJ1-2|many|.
CASSEAPGYGYTF
TGTGCCAGCAGTGAAGCACCCGGGTATGGCTACACCTTC
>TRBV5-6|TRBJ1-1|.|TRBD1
CASSGWTGGNTEAFF
TGTGCCAGCAGCGGCTGGACAGGGGGGAACACTGAAGCTTTCTTT
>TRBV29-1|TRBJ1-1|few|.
CSGAGMNTEAFF
TGCAGCGGCGCAGGGATGAACACTGAAGCTTTCTTT
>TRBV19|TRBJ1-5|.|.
CASDEQGAQHF
TGTGCCAGCGACGAACAGGGCGCCCAGCATTTT
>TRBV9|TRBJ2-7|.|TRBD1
CASSPRQGLVDEQYF
TGTGCCAGCAGCCCCCGACAGGGCCTAGTGGACGAGCAGTACTTC
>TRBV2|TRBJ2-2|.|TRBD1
CASSKQGTGELFF
TGTGCCAGCAGTAAACAGGGGACCGGGGAGCTGTTTTTT
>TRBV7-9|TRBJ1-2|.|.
CASSSWGVGDNYGYTF
TGTGCCAGCAGCTCCTGGGGGGTCGGGGATAACTATGGCTACACCTTC
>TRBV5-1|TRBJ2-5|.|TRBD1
CASSIRQGAAEETQYF
TGCGCCAGCAGCATTCGACAGGGGGCCGCGGAAGAGACCCAGTACTTC
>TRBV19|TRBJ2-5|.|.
CATKRRGAGETQYF
TGTGCCACCAAGCGCCGGGGGGCCGGGGAGACCCAGTACTTC
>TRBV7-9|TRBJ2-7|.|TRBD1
CASSLDQTGDEQYF
TGTGCCAGCAGCTTAGACCAGACAGGGGACGAGCAGTACTTC
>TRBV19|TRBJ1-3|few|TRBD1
CASWDSRKSGNTIYF
TGTGCCAGTTGGGACAGCCGGAAGTCTGGAAACACCATATATTTT
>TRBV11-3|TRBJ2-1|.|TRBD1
CASSLRQGVVYEQFF
TGTGCCAGCAGCTTAAGGCAGGGGGTAGTGTATGAGCAGTTCTTC
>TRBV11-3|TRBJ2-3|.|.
CASSLGGLPTDTQYF
TGTGCCAGCAGCTTAGGAGGACTTCCTACAGATACGCAGTATTTT
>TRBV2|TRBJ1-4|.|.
CASSEGREKLFF
TGTGCCAGCAGTGAGGGCAGGGAAAAACTGTTTTTT
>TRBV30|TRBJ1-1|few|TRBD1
CAWSGDRGAFF
TGTGCCTGGAGTGGGGACAGGGGAGCTTTCTTT
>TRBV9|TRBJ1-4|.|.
CASSVEGGAGREKLFF
TGTGCCAGCAGCGTAGAAGGCGGCGCGGGTCGAGAAAAACTGTTTTTT
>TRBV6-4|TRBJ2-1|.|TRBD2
CASSPTSGGPYNEQFF
TGTGCCAGCAGCCCAACGTCGGGGGGGCCTTACAATGAGCAGTTCTTC
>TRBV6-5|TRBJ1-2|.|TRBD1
CASRTGLDYGYTF
TGTGCCAGCAGGACAGGGTTAGACTATGGCTACACCTTC
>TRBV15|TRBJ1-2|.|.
CATSRDGTNYGYTF
TGTGCCACCAGCAGGGACGGGACTAACTATGGCTACACCTTC
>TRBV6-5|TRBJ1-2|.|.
CASRGSGTPAGYTF
TGTGCCAGCAGGGGGAGTGGGACACCCGCCGGCTACACCTTC
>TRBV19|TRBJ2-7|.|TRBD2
CASSMKAGAPGAHYEQYF
TGTGCCAGTAGTATGAAAGCGGGGGCCCCAGGGGCCCATTACGAGCAGTACTTC
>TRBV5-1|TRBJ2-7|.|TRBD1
CASSVDRGQDEQYF
TGCGCCAGCAGCGTTGACAGGGGGCAAGACGAGCAGTACTTC
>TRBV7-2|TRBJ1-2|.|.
CASSPGTPNYGYTF
TGTGCCAGCAGCCCTGGGACACCTAACTATGGCTACACCTTC
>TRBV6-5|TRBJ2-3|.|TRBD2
CASDSGADTQYF
TGTGCCAGCGACAGCGGGGCAGATACGCAGTATTTT
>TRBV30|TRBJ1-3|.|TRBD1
CAWSDKRDSGNTIYF
TGTGCCTGGAGTGATAAGAGGGACAGTGGAAACACCATATATTTT
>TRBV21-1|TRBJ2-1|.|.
CASSKRAGGRINEQFF
TGTGCCAGCAGCAAAAGGGCGGGGGGGCGGATTAACGAGCAGTTCTTC
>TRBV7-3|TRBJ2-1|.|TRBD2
CASSFGLAGAYNEQFF
TGTGCCAGCAGCTTCGGACTAGCGGGGGCCTACAATGAGCAGTTCTTC
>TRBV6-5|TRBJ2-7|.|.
CASSYEDRGYEQYF
TGTGCCAGCAGTTACGAGGACAGAGGATACGAGCAGTACTTC
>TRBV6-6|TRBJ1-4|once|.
CAGGAINEKLFF
TGTGCCGGAGGGGCCATTAATGAAAAACTGTTTTTT
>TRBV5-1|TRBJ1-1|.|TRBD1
CASSLQGQVNTEAFF
TGCGCCAGCAGCTTGCAGGGACAGGTGAACACTGAAGCTTTCTTT
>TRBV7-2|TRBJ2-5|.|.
CASSLDQGATGTQYF
TGTGCCAGCAGCTTAGATCAGGGTGCCACCGGAACCCAGTACTTC
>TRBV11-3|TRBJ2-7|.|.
CASSLGGPGDYEQYF
TGTGCCAGCAGCTTAGGAGGTCCAGGGGACTACGAGCAGTACTTC
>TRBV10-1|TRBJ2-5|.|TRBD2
CASSRTSGGEETQYF
TGCGCCAGCAGTCGGACTAGCGGGGGGGAAGAGACCCAGTACTTC
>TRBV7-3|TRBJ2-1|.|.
CASSLNTNYNEQFF
TGTGCCAGCAGCTTAAACACTAACTACAATGAGCAGTTCTTC
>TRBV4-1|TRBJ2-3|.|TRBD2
CATQLAGGSTDTQYF
TGCGCCACCCAACTAGCGGGGGGGAGCACAGATACGCAGTATTTT
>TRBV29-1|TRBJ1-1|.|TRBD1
CSVEGGTGDTEAFF
TGCAGCGTTGAAGGGGGGACAGGGGACACTGAAGCTTTCTTT
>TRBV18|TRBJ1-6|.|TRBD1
CASSPRSGQGAHSPLHF
TGTGCCAGCTCACCAAGGTCGGGACAGGGGGCGCATTCACCCCTCCACTTT
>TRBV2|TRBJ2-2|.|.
CASRRGGTGELFF
TGTGCCAGCAGAAGGGGGGGAACCGGGGAGCTGTTTTTT
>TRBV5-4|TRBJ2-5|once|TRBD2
CASRPSSGGRETQYF
TGTGCCAGCAGGCCGTCTAGCGGGGGCCGGGAGACCCAGTACTTC
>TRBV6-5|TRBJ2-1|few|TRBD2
CASRPSSGGGNEQFF
TGTGCCAGCAGACCCTCTAGCGGGGGGGGGAATGAGCAGTTCTTC
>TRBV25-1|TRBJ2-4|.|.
CASSSSGGPKNIQYF
TGTGCCAGCAGTTCGAGCGGTGGGCCCAAAAACATTCAGTACTTC
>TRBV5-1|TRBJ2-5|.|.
CASSSGTTRETQYF
TGCGCCAGCAGCTCAGGGACAACGAGGGAGACCCAGTACTTC
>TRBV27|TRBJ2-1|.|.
CASSLGGRFANEQFF
TGTGCCAGCAGTTTAGGGGGCCGGTTTGCCAATGAGCAGTTCTTC
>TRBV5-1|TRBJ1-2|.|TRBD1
CASSAGTAPKNGYTF
TGCGCCAGCAGCGCCGGGACAGCACCGAAGAATGGCTACACCTTC
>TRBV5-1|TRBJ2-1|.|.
CASSLSPAGNEQFF
TGCGCCAGCAGCTTAAGCCCCGCGGGTAATGAGCAGTTCTTC
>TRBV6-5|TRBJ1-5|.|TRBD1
CASTDRGKNQPQHF
TGTGCCAGTACGGACAGGGGGAAAAATCAGCCCCAGCATTTT
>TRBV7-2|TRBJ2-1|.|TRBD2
CASSRSGKGEQFF
TGTGCCAGCTCTAGGAGCGGGAAGGGGGAGCAGTTCTTC
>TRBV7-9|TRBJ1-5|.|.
CASSTRDQPQHF
TGTGCCAGCAGCACCCGGGATCAGCCCCAGCATTTT